These 10 T cell receptor beta chains originate from one sample sequenced in a study of cytomegalovirus exposure and HLA in healthy donors. Primers for the PCR totalled 60 Vbeta and 13 Jbeta. Only in-frame clones appear in the TCRdb table, and some are missing; sequencing was by immunoSEQ multiplex PCR. The sample has approximately 110,000 clones. The sample was PBMCs. These receptors came from a man aged 35-49 years in good health and CMV-seronegative.

The J gene is TRBJ1-1, the V gene TRBV11-3; perhaps TRBD1 as D (5 bases). Germline-derived CDR1 and CDR2 are SGHNT and YENEEA. V was clipped by 1 base and J by 2 bases, with 11 bases between them. The CDR3 consists of 15 residues. This CDR3 reads CASSLGTSLNTEAFF. The CDR3 DNA sequence: TGTGCCAGCAGCTTAGGGACATCTCTAAACACTGAAGCTTTCTTT.

V is TRBV19 and J is TRBJ2-2, with TRBD1 identical over 7 bases. This CDR3 spans 18 amino acids. From germline, CDR1 is LNHDA and CDR2 SQIVND (reference sequence). V lost 1 base, J lost 8 bases, and 16 bases stayed unmatched. Written as DNA, the CDR3 is TGTGCCAGTAGTATAGGAAAACAGGGGCGCAGGATTGTTGGGGAGCTGTTTTTT. Translation gives CASSIGKQGRRIVGELFF.

Concerning this clone: Other DNA sequences from this sample encode an identical CDR3 as well. The chain joins TRBV6-5 to TRBJ1-1, with TRBD1 as a possible D gene (5 bases). There are 14 residues in the CDR3. V was shortened by 6 bases and J by 1 base, with 12 bases between the two germline ends. Germline CDR1 MNHEY, CDR2 SVGAGI. In DNA form, the CDR3 reads TGTGCCAGCAGGATCAGGGAGGGGAACACTGAAGCTTTCTTT. Residues: CASRIREGNTEAFF.

The chain joins TRBV7-6 to TRBJ2-3; D is perhaps TRBD2 (6 bases). The CDR3 is 18 residues long. Germline V gene sequence: CDR1 SGHVS, CDR2 FNYEAQ. V was clipped by 5 bases and J by 2 bases, with 23 bases between them. CDR3 DNA: TGTGCCAGCAGCCCGCTAGCCCCGCAGCGGGCCAACACAGATACGCAGTATTTT. Translating gives CASSPLAPQRANTDTQYF.

The genes are TRBV27 and TRBJ2-7, with 11 bases that match TRBD1. Germline CDR1 is MNHEY and CDR2 is SMNVEV (reference sequence). The CDR3 loop spans 14 amino acids. With V trimmed by 8 bases and J by 4 bases, 7 bases remained unmatched. CDR3 sequence (DNA): TGTGCCAGCTGTTCCGGGACAGGGGGGTACGAGCAGTACTTC. Residues: CASCSGTGGYEQYF.

The chain recombines TRBV9 with TRBJ2-1; D perhaps matches TRBD1 (6 bases). Germline CDR1 is SGDLS and CDR2 is YYNGEE. The CDR3 is 15 amino acids. V lost 0 bases, J lost 4 bases, and 11 bases lay in between. CDR3 loop: CASSVGDNRYNEQFF. In DNA form, the CDR3 reads TGTGCCAGCAGCGTAGGGGACAACCGTTACAATGAGCAGTTCTTC.

The chain links TRBV2 to TRBJ1-5; maybe TRBD1 (6 bases). V gave up 8 bases and J gave up 1 base, with 12 bases separating them. Germline V CDR1 and CDR2: SNHLY, FYNNEI. This CDR3 comprises 14 residues. CDR3: CASQGGGSNQPQHF. The CDR3 DNA is TGTGCCAGCCAAGGGGGTGGCAGCAATCAGCCCCAGCATTTT.

V usage is TRBV5-4 and J usage is TRBJ2-7; TRBD2 is a possible D gene (6 bases). Germline V gives CDR1 SGHNT, CDR2 YYREEE (reference sequence). Trimming stripped 4 bases from V and 2 bases from J, with 19 bases between. The CDR3 length is 16 residues. The chain's CDR3 is CASSRTSTSRTYEQYF. As DNA, the CDR3 is TGTGCCAGCAGCCGGACCTCTACTAGCCGTACCTACGAGCAGTACTTC.

The genes are TRBV7-2 and TRBJ2-3; 9 nucleotides match TRBD2. Germline trimming cut 2 bases from V and 2 bases from J; bases unmatched to any gene: 5. The germline CDR1 and CDR2 sequences are SGHTA and FQGNSA. This CDR3 has 16 residues. This CDR3 reads CASSLRLAETTDTQYF. CDR3 bases: TGTGCCAGCAGCTTAAGACTAGCGGAGACCACAGATACGCAGTATTTT. The full variable domain, completed using reference TRBV7-2 and TRBJ2-3, is GAGVSQSPSNKVTEKGKDVELRCDPISGHTALYWYRQSLGQGLEFLIYFQGNSAPDKSGLPSDRFSAERTGGSVSTLTIQRTQQEDSAVYLCASSLRLAETTDTQYFGPGTRLTVL.

This chain joins TRBV28 and TRBJ2-1, with TRBD2 matching 14 bases. The CDR3 covers 16 residues. The junction had 9 bases not matched to a gene; V was cut back by 5 bases and J by 9 bases. Germline CDR1 is MDHEN and CDR2 is SYDVKM. CDR3 bases: TGTGCCAGCAGTCAGCGACTAGCGGGAGGGCCGGTTGAGCAGTTCTTC. Protein sequence: CASSQRLAGGPVEQFF.